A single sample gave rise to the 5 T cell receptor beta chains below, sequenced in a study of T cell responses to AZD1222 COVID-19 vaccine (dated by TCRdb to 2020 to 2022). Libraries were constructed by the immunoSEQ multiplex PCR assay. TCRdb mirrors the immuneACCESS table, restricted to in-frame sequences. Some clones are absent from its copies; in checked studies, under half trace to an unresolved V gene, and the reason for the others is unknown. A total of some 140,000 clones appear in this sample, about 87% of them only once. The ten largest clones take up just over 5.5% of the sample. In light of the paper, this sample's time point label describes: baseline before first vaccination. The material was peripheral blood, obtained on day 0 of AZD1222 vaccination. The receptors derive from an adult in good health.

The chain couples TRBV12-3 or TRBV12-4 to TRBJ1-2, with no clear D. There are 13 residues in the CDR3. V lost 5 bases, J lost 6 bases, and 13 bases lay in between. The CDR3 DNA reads TGTGCCAGCAGTCCCCGGGGTATCCATGGCTACACCTTC. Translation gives CASSPRGIHGYTF.

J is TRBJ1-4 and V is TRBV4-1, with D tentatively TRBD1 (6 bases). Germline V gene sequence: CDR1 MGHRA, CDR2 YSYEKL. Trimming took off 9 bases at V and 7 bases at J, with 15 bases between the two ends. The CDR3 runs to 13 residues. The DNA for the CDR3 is TGCGCCAGTAGGTGGCAGGGGAGTGAAAAACTGTTTTTT. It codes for CASRWQGSEKLFF.

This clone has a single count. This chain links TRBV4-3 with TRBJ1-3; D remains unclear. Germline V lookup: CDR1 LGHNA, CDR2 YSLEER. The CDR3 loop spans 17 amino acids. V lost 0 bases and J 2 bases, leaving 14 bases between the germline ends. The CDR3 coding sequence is TGCGCCAGCAGCCAAGATACGACGGCCGTAGCTGGAAACACCATATATTTT. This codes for CASSQDTTAVAGNTIYF.

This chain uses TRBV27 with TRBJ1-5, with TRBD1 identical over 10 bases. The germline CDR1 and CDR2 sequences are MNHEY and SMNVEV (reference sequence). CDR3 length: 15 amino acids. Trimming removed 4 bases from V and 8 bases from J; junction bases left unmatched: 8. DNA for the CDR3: TGTGCCAGCAGTTCCCGGGACAGGGGTGCTGAGCCCCAGCATTTT. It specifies CASSSRDRGAEPQHF.

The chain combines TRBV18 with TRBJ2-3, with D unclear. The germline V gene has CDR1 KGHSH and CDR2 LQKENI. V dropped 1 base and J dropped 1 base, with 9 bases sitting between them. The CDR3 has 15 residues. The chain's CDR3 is CASSPLRQGTDTQYF. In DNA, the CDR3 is TGTGCCAGCTCACCACTCCGCCAAGGCACAGATACGCAGTATTTT.